The entry that follows covers one T cell receptor (beta chain) sequence. A much larger clone sits a single nucleotide away, making a read error possible. This entry belongs to a study of kidney transplant recipient with SARS-CoV-2 infection. TCRdb fed the reads into MiXCR, producing one record per CDR3 protein. The sample consists of approximately 240,000 distinct CDR3 sequences, 29% of them appearing once. Trimming took 5 bases from V and 1 from J, leaving 11 bases between them. Germline loops: CDR1 SQVTM, CDR2 ANQGSEA. This CDR3 region has 13 residues. This TCR was recovered from a male patient in his thirties who had COVID-19 and was a kidney transplant recipient. Some T cells may have originated in the graft donor. The starting material was a blood sample, obtained at baseline and on roughly day 110 from a kidney transplant recipient. The genes are TRBV29-1 and TRBJ1-1; D gene uncertain. CDR3 amino acids: CSVSYGENTEAFF. CDR3 bases: TGCAGCGTTTCCTATGGGGAGAACACTGAAGCTTTCTTT.